This TCR beta chain was recovered during a study of blood T cell repertoires in COVID-19 (dated by TCRdb to 2019 to 2021). As for the study more broadly: Samples covering the acute and convalescent phases of COVID-19 were provided by collaborators in the United States, Italy and Spain. The material from the prospective study consisted of cDNA or gDNA derived from T cells, B-cell-depleted T cells, or PBMCs. The dataset comprised deeply sampled blood TCRbeta repertoires from subjects exposed to, actively infected with, or recovered from COVID-19. A freely available public database, intended as a resource for researchers studying the immune response to SARS-CoV-2, is where the repertoires were released. The samples were drawn from the first 160 participants of the ongoing ImmuneRACE study and from roughly 1,300 subjects provided by 6 global collaborators. Sample metadata almost always included a de-identified subject ID, COVID-19 status, age in years and sex. HLA class I and class II types, where available, came from metadata supplied by the sample provider rather than from assay-based typing. General study outcomes and caveats: How much clinical and demographic metadata was included differed by source and by participant, and the metadata was provided uncurated.

The collaborating institutions used their own protocols to collect whole blood in K2EDTA tubes. For TCRbeta analysis, collaborators shipped samples in one of three forms: frozen whole blood, isolated PBMCs, or DNA extracted from either of those sample types. In the germline V gene, CDR1 corresponds to MGHRA and CDR2 to YSYEKL. The CDR3, from cysteine to phenylalanine, totals 15 residues. Only the CDR3 portion is preserved as DNA: 45 bases, with reading frame beginning at the first base. Trimming at the junction amounts to 1 base on V and 1 base on J, and the germline ends lie 10 bases apart. TCRbeta CDR3 regions were amplified from genomic DNA using the immunoSEQ Assay, a bias-controlled multiplex PCR. The study's own analysis went as follows. Within the assay, amplification of reference gene primers was used to estimate how many nucleated cells each sample contained. To quantify the absolute abundance of each unique TCRbeta CDR3 rearrangement, sequence reads were collapsed and filtered. For each sample, productive Simpson clonality was calculated as the square root of Simpson's diversity index across productive rearrangements. In its TCRdb copy, this immuneACCESS table keeps in-frame sequences only and misses some clones. Where compared with another copy, unresolved V genes explain less than half of these, and the others have no known cause. V and J calls and clone size are given by that table; D and trimming were obtained from the DNA. In all, the sample holds about 670,000 clones, and approximately 90% of those were seen once. Roughly 0.25% of the sample rests with the top ten.

Details on this clone: What antigen it recognizes has not been identified. No much larger clone exists at a distance of one base, and base qualities are not known.

Sequenced material: peripheral blood. This chain joins TRBV4-1 to TRBJ1-1, with no reliable assignment of the D segment. The receptor's source is a woman aged 18-30 years with acute or convalescent COVID-19. The CDR3 is CASSQVRTGNTEAFF. The bases read TGCGCCAGCAGCCAAGTACGCACTGGGAACACTGAAGCTTTCTTT.